Described below is a single T cell receptor beta chain sequence and its context. What it recognizes is unknown. This sample was included in a study of T-cell reconstitution after alpha-beta-depleted transplantation in children. Study results and limitations: Among T cells one year after transplant, newly produced cells accounted for most counts and diversity.

As it was prepared, the TCRbeta library received unique molecular identifiers. A single record per CDR3 protein comes from TCRdb applying MiXCR to the PCR reads. In the table there are fewer than 500,000 distinct CDR3 sequences, roughly two fifths of which are singletons. The specimen comprised PBMCs, sampled before TCRalphabeta/CD19-depleted stem cell transplant. The TCR sequence derives from a girl aged 2-15 years with aplastic anemia, due to receive a stem cell transplant.

The CDR3 nucleotides are TGTGCCAGCCAGGGACTAGAGGTGGATACGCAGTATTTT. Amino acids: CASQGLEVDTQYF. The chain employs TRBV6-2 or TRBV6-3 and TRBJ2-3, with 8 bases lining up with TRBD2. There are 13 residues in the CDR3. Germline V gene lookup returns CDR1 MNHEY and CDR2 SVGEGT. V lost 8 bases to trimming and J lost 6 bases; unmatched junction nucleotides: 7.